One and the same sample provided the 6 T cell receptor beta chains below, sequenced in a study of T cell responses to AZD1222 COVID-19 vaccine. TCRdb's table, derived via immunoSEQ multiplex PCR, lists solely in-frame clones and lacks some. The table includes approximately 210,000 clones, roughly nine tenths detected once. The material was peripheral blood, obtained 28 days after the second AZD1222 dose. These receptors originate from an adult who received the AZD1222 COVID-19 vaccine.

The genes are TRBV2 and TRBJ1-6; D is possibly TRBD1 (6 bases). The V end was cut by 6 bases, the J end by 6 bases, with 6 bases between. Germline assignment: CDR1 SNHLY and CDR2 FYNNEI. The length of the CDR3 is 12 residues. CDR3 sequence (DNA): TGTGCCAGCAGAGGGGGTAATTCACCCCTCCACTTT. Translated, it gives CASRGGNSPLHF.

The rearrangement joins TRBV5-1 to TRBJ1-2, with D possibly being TRBD1 (6 bases). Germline-derived CDR1 and CDR2 are SGHRS and YFSETQ. V dropped 2 bases and J dropped 4 bases, with 12 bases sitting between them. The CDR3 length is 14 residues. DNA of the CDR3: TGCGCCAGCAGCTTAGGGGGATTGGGCTATGGCTACACCTTC. Its protein is CASSLGGLGYGYTF.

The rearrangement joins TRBV28 to TRBJ2-7; unclear D gene. This CDR3 has 16 amino acids. V was clipped by 5 bases and J by 0 bases, with 17 bases between them. From germline, CDR1 is MDHEN and CDR2 SYDVKM. The CDR3 loop is CASSPPAAESSYEQYF. CDR3 sequence (DNA): TGTGCCAGCAGTCCGCCCGCTGCGGAGAGCTCCTACGAGCAGTACTTC.

V and J are TRBV2 and TRBJ1-2; D remains unclear. Germline values: CDR1 SNHLY, CDR2 FYNNEI. The CDR3 runs to 14 residues. V lost 1 base to trimming and J lost 5 bases, with 11 bases between them. Here the CDR3 reads CASSEGARTYGYTF. Here the CDR3 DNA reads TGTGCCAGCAGTGAAGGGGCCCGGACTTATGGCTACACCTTC.

The V call is TRBV28, the J call TRBJ1-4, with 11 bases aligning to TRBD1. CDR3 size: 16 residues. In germline, CDR1 is MDHEN, CDR2 SYDVKM. With 6 bases clipped from V and 2 bases from J, the junction kept 5 bases outside the gene matches. CDR3 protein: CASRDRGLRTNEKLFF. The DNA for the CDR3 is TGTGCCAGCAGGGACAGGGGGCTGAGGACTAATGAAAAACTGTTTTTT.

V is TRBV9 and J is TRBJ2-3, with TRBD1 as a possible D gene (6 bases). This CDR3 has 15 amino acids. Trimming shortened V by 4 bases and J by 4 bases, and 16 bases separated the two germline ends. Germline V CDR1 and CDR2: SGDLS, YYNGEE. CDR3 in amino acids: CASSYGAGAPDTQYF. Written as DNA, the CDR3 is TGTGCCAGCAGCTACGGGGCAGGGGCTCCAGATACGCAGTATTTT.